These T cell receptor beta chains were read from a single sample in a study of early T cells in non-severe SARS-CoV-2 infection. MiXCR, run by TCRdb on the 5' RACE reads, gives a single entry per CDR3 protein. This table has approximately 69,000 distinct CDR3 sequences, around 12% appearing once. The specimen was whole blood, collected at baseline. These receptors originate from an adult who was a healthcare worker with PCR-confirmed SARS-CoV-2 infection or an uninfected control (not recorded which). CDR3s include the opening cysteine and the closing phenylalanine or tryptophan. A D gene is named only where the DNA matches it firmly. Clone size, where shown, is once, few, many, or a class for clones that have expanded.

TRBV5-1,-,-,TRBJ2-7,TGCGCCAGCAGCTTGGTGGTTCACCCGGGCGAGCAGTACTTC,CASSLVVHPGEQYF
TRBV5-4,many,-,TRBJ1-2,TGTGCCAGCAGCCCCTCGAGGGGGGGCCGTAACTATGGCTACACCTTC,CASSPSRGGRNYGYTF
TRBV5-1,-,-,TRBJ2-7,TGCGCCAGCAGCTTAGGAGCACCCTCCGGTGAGCAGTACTTC,CASSLGAPSGEQYF
TRBV3-1,few,-,TRBJ1-2,TGTGCCAGCAGCCAAGAGCTGGCCGGTGGCTACACCTTC,CASSQELAGGYTF
TRBV28,-,-,TRBJ1-2,TGTGCCAGCAGTCTCGTCAATCCTCTGGCGGGGCTCTATGGCTACACCTTC,CASSLVNPLAGLYGYTF
TRBV4-2,few,TRBD1,TRBJ2-2,TGTGCCAGCAGCCCCGACAGGGGAATGGGGACCGGGGAGCTGTTTTTT,CASSPDRGMGTGELFF
TRBV29-1,many,-,TRBJ2-1,TGCAGCGCCGGGGGACTTCGCCAAAATGAGCAGTTCTTC,CSAGGLRQNEQFF
TRBV10-1,-,TRBD1,TRBJ1-1,TGCGCCAGCAGTGGCACCGGGACAGCGAACACTGAAGCTTTCTTT,CASSGTGTANTEAFF
TRBV7-6,many,-,TRBJ2-7,TGTGCCAGCAGCTCAGCCCCAGGGGAGCAGTACTTC,CASSSAPGEQYF
TRBV12-3/TRBV12-4,many,TRBD2,TRBJ2-7,TGTGCCAGCAGCCTAGCGGGGGGATCCTACGAGCAGTACTTC,CASSLAGGSYEQYF
TRBV20-1,-,-,TRBJ1-2,TGCAGTGCTAGAGATAACGGGCCCAGGGACTATGGCTACACCTTC,CSARDNGPRDYGYTF
TRBV19,-,TRBD1,TRBJ2-1,TGTGCCAGTAGTGCCCCCCAGGGGGCAGGCAATGAGCAGTTCTTC,CASSAPQGAGNEQFF
TRBV20-1,few,TRBD2,TRBJ2-3,TGCAGTGCTAGAGAGGGGACTAGCGGGGGTGATACGCAGTATTTT,CSAREGTSGGDTQYF
TRBV4-1,many,-,TRBJ1-2,TGCGCCAGCAGCCAATTCGAGTGGATCCCTAACTATGGCTACACCTTC,CASSQFEWIPNYGYTF
TRBV11-3,-,-,TRBJ2-1,TGTGCCAGCAGCTTTAGTGGCGGCCCCGAATACAATGAGCAGTTCTTC,CASSFSGGPEYNEQFF
TRBV18,few,TRBD1,TRBJ2-7,TGTGCCAGCTCACCGGGGACAGGGTTTTACGAGCAGTACTTC,CASSPGTGFYEQYF
TRBV4-1,few,-,TRBJ1-3,TGCGCCAGCAGCCAAGATGTGAGCTCTGGAAACACCATATATTTT,CASSQDVSSGNTIYF
TRBV29-1,many,-,TRBJ2-5,TGCAGCGTTGAACGGTGGCACCAAGAGACCCAGTACTTC,CSVERWHQETQYF
TRBV27,-,-,TRBJ2-3,TGTGCCAGCAGTCCAGGGCCATCGAGGACAGATACGCAGTATTTT,CASSPGPSRTDTQYF
TRBV27,-,TRBD1,TRBJ1-2,TGTGCCAGCAGTCCGAGTCAGGGGGCCCCAAATGGCTACACCTTC,CASSPSQGAPNGYTF
TRBV28,-,-,TRBJ1-5,TGTGCCAGCACTCCCCCGGGTCGGGGACAGCCCCAGCATTTT,CASTPPGRGQPQHF